One T cell receptor beta chain is described in this entry. This sample stems from a study of blood T cell repertoires in COVID-19. The V and J ends lost 5 bases and 8 bases respectively, with 18 bases between them. From germline, CDR1 is MRHNA and CDR2 SNTAGT. The CDR3 length is 15 residues. Participants reported their clinical history, and cohort assignment relied on those reports. Repertoires were generated with immunoSEQ multiplex PCR, while TCRdb's copy carries only in-frame clones and drops some. Of roughly 180,000 clones in the sample, 80% were seen once. The sequence came from a man aged 55-75 years who had been exposed to COVID-19. The sample taken for sequencing was PBMCs or T cells enriched from blood (not recorded which). The rearrangement joins TRBV6-4 to TRBJ2-2; a possible D gene is TRBD2 (6 bases). In nucleotides, the CDR3 is TGTGCCAGCAGTACCCGGGCCGGGGGATCTGGGGAGCTGTTTTTT. Translated, it gives CASSTRAGGSGELFF.